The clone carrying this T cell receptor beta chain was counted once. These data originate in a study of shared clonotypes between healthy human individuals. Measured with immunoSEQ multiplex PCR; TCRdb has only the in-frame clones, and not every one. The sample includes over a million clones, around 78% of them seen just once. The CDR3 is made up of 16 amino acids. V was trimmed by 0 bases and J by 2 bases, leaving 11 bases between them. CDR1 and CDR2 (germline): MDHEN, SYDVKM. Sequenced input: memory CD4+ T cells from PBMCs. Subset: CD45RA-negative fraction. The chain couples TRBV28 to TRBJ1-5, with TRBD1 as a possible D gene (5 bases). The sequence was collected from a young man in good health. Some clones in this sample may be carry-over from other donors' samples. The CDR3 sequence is CASSLWWEGGNQPQHF. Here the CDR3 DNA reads TGTGCCAGCAGTTTATGGTGGGAAGGGGGCAATCAGCCCCAGCATTTT.